These 15 T cell receptor beta chains were all obtained from the same sample, sequenced in a study of identical twins. Each CDR3 protein is one row after TCRdb ran MiXCR on the 5' RACE reads. The sample carries some 200,000 distinct CDR3 sequences, about 7.5% recorded once. The sample was also linked to a second study, of yellow fever vaccine responses in identical twins.

The sample taken for sequencing was memory (CD45RO+) T cells sorted from blood. The source of these receptors is a woman aged 18-29 years in good health.

This clonotype showed up just a few times. The genes are TRBV7-9 and TRBJ1-4, with D possibly matching TRBD1 (5 bases). CDR1 is SEHNR and CDR2 is FQNEAQ in the germline V gene (reference sequence). V was trimmed by 11 bases and J by 7 bases, leaving 17 bases between them. This CDR3 spans 13 amino acids. CDR3 region: CAGGRVVGEKLFF. DNA of the CDR3: TGTGCCGGAGGCAGGGTCGTTGGTGAAAAACTGTTTTTT. The whole variable domain, filled in from reference TRBV7-9 and TRBJ1-4, reads DTGVSQNPRHKITKRGQNVTFRCDPISEHNRLYWYRQTLGQGPEFLTYFQNEAQLEKSRLLSDRFSAERPKGSFSTLEIQRTEQGDSAMYLCAGGRVVGEKLFFGSGTQLSVL.

This clonotype was detected a few times. The V and J genes are TRBV2 and TRBJ2-2; TRBD2 is a possible D gene (6 bases). Deletions cut 4 bases from V and 6 bases from J, with 18 bases between. The CDR3 extends over 16 amino acids. Germline values: CDR1 SNHLY, CDR2 FYNNEI. The CDR3 here is CASSADSSRGSGELFF. The CDR3 region has the DNA TGTGCCAGCAGTGCCGACTCCTCCCGGGGGTCCGGGGAGCTGTTTTTT. The variable domain in full, completed from reference TRBV2 and TRBJ2-2, reads EPEVTQTPSHQVTQMGQEVILRCVPISNHLYFYWYRQILGQKVEFLVSFYNNEISEKSEIFDDQFSVERPDGSNFTLKIRSTKLEDSAMYFCASSADSSRGSGELFFGEGSRLTVL.

A few counts support this clonotype. The genes are TRBV12-3 or TRBV12-4 and TRBJ2-3, with 10 bases matching TRBD2. The trim removed 7 bases at V and 1 base at J, leaving 5 bases unmatched. This CDR3 region has 15 residues. For the CDR3, the DNA is TGTGCCAGCACTTCGAGCGGGGGGGGCACAGATACGCAGTATTTT. Its protein product is CASTSSGGGTDTQYF.

This clonotype was detected ten times or more. This sequence joins TRBV5-1 and TRBJ2-7, with D possibly being TRBD2 (6 bases). The germline V gene has CDR1 SGHRS and CDR2 YFSETQ. The V gene lost 5 bases and the J gene lost 3 bases, with 12 bases spanning the gap. CDR3 length equals 13 residues. In DNA, the CDR3 is TGCGCCAGCAGTGGGACTCGAGACTACGAGCAGTACTTC. The encoded protein is CASSGTRDYEQYF.

The V call is TRBV20-1, the J call TRBJ1-6, with D possibly matching TRBD1 (5 bases). V was cut by 0 bases and J by 6 bases, with 12 bases left in between. The CDR3 totals 15 residues. Germline CDR1 DFQATT, CDR2 SNEGSKA (reference sequence). CDR3 coding DNA: TGCAGTGCTAGAGAATTACGAAGGGGTAATTCACCCCTCCACTTT. This sequence encodes CSARELRRGNSPLHF.

This chain links TRBV6-5 with TRBJ2-7; 7 positions match TRBD2. V dropped 4 bases and J dropped 4; count of bases not matched to a gene: 7. The length of the CDR3 is 14 residues. The germline V gene encodes CDR1 MNHEY and CDR2 SVGAGI. CDR3 region: CASSFAGGFYEQYF. In nucleotides, the CDR3 is TGTGCCAGCAGTTTTGCCGGGGGGTTTTACGAGCAGTACTTC.

This clonotype was seen more than once but under ten times. The V and J genes are TRBV6-5 and TRBJ2-2; D gene unclear. Germline CDR1 and CDR2: MNHEY and SVGAGI. The germline V and J ends were trimmed by 5 bases and 6 bases, with 19 bases remaining between them. The CDR3 covers 16 residues. Written as DNA, the CDR3 is TGTGCCAGCAGTAACGTTAGATTTTCCCTATCCGGGGAGCTGTTTTTT. This codes for CASSNVRFSLSGELFF.

This clonotype was recorded a few times. The chain is built from TRBV7-8 and TRBJ1-6; the D gene is possibly TRBD1 (6 bases). Germline CDR1 SGHVS, CDR2 FQNEAQ. The CDR3 consists of 16 residues. V lost 1 base to trimming and J lost 5 bases, with 12 bases between them. DNA of the CDR3: TGTGCCAGCAGCTTAGTAGGGGGGAAGAATAATTCACCCCTCCACTTT. Encoded protein: CASSLVGGKNNSPLHF.

This chain connects TRBV6-5 to TRBJ2-7; TRBD1 matches at 11 bases. With 4 bases clipped from V and 5 bases from J, the junction kept 7 bases outside the gene matches. Germline V CDR1 and CDR2: MNHEY, SVGAGI. This CDR3 spans 15 amino acids. The CDR3 bases are TGTGCCAGCAGTTCCACATGGACAGGGGGCCACGAGCAGTACTTC. Protein sequence: CASSSTWTGGHEQYF.

This clonotype was seen more than once but under ten times. J is TRBJ2-7 and V is TRBV11-2; D remains unclear. Per the germline V gene, CDR1 is SGHAT and CDR2 is FQNNGV. The CDR3 is 13 amino acids. Deletions cut 1 base from V and 9 bases from J, with 13 bases between. CDR3 coding DNA: TGTGCCAGCAGCTTAGTCACAGCGTGGGTGCAGTACTTC. It translates to CASSLVTAWVQYF. Filled out from reference TRBV11-2 and TRBJ2-7, the complete variable domain reads EAGVAQSPRYKIIEKRQSVAFWCNPISGHATLYWYQQILGQGPKLLIQFQNNGVVDDSQLPKDRFSAERLKGVDSTLKIQPAKLEDSAVYLCASSLVTAWVQYFGPGTRLTVT.

The rearrangement joins TRBV27 to TRBJ1-1; possible D gene TRBD1, 6 bases. The CDR3 spans 15 residues. Germline V lookup: CDR1 MNHEY, CDR2 SMNVEV (reference sequence). Between the trimmed V and J ends, which lost 4 bases and 4 bases, there was a span of 16 bases. This chain's CDR3 is CASSSTTGLATEAFF. Here the CDR3 DNA reads TGTGCCAGCAGTTCGACAACAGGGTTGGCCACTGAAGCTTTCTTT.

This clonotype was observed a handful of times. V gene TRBV5-5 combines with J gene TRBJ1-5; no firm D call. The ends were cut back, 2 bases at V and 3 bases at J, with 12 bases in the middle. The CDR3 runs to 15 residues. From germline, CDR1 is SGHKS and CDR2 YYEKEE (reference sequence). The CDR3 nucleotides are TGTGCCAGCAGCTTACGACGGGCTCTCAATCAGCCCCAGCATTTT. This gives the protein CASSLRRALNQPQHF.

V is TRBV29-1 and J is TRBJ2-3; 7 nucleotides align to TRBD1. V trimming: 7 bases; J trimming: 3 bases; junction bases outside the gene matches: 4. Germline V CDR1 and CDR2: SQVTM, ANQGSEA. There are 12 residues in the CDR3. The CDR3 DNA reads TGCAGCGCCGCGACAGGGACAGATACGCAGTATTTT. Its translation is CSAATGTDTQYF.

The J gene is TRBJ2-7, the V gene TRBV3-1, with D perhaps being TRBD1 or TRBD2 (5 bases each). The CDR3 consists of 15 residues. Germline values: CDR1 LGHDT, CDR2 YNNKEL (reference sequence). Trimming shortened V by 3 bases and J by 0 bases, and 12 bases separated the two germline ends. CDR3 DNA: TGTGCCAGCAGCCACGGGACGCCGAGCTCCTACGAGCAGTACTTC. This sequence encodes CASSHGTPSSYEQYF.

This clonotype was picked up many times. This sequence joins TRBV15 and TRBJ1-1, with 8 bases lining up with TRBD1. Looked up from germline, CDR1 is LNHNV and CDR2 is YYDKDF (reference sequence). This CDR3 region has 14 residues. The junction had 12 bases not matched to a gene; V was cut back by 4 bases and J by 11 bases. The CDR3 region is CATSTDRALLGAFF. DNA for the CDR3: TGTGCCACCAGCACGGACAGGGCACTGTTGGGGGCTTTCTTT.